The present T cell receptor (beta chain) was sequenced within a study of response to subunit inactivated influenza vaccine. Using its own MiXCR run on the RT-PCR reads, TCRdb lists one record per CDR3 protein. Of roughly 620,000 distinct CDR3 sequences in the sample, about 10% are singletons; the top ten hold roughly 11%. This CDR3 contains 15 residues. V lost 0 bases and J 0 bases, leaving 7 bases between the germline ends. Germline CDR1 reads SGHNT; CDR2 reads YYREEE (reference sequence). The sample holds a few counts of this clonotype. The data also belong to a second study, concerning T cells expressing NK-cell markers. From that paper: UMIs accompanied the 5'RACE template switching by which TCR beta cDNA was made. Each TCR beta repertoire originated in sorted T cells that were CD3+CD56+NKG2C+, CD3+CD56+NKG2C- or CD3+CD56-NKG2C+. Alpha-beta TCR T cells were the sole sorting target in several experiments, owing to an anti-gamma-delta TCR antibody. Several donors showed these clonotypes also leading the CD3+CD56-NKG2C+ fraction.

The receptor was isolated from a man aged 50 to 60 who received an inactivated influenza vaccine. This chain uses TRBV5-4 with TRBJ1-3; TRBD1 is a possible D gene (5 bases). This sample comprised PBMCs from blood, obtained on the day of vaccination. CDR3 loop: CASSLVGTSGNTIYF. In DNA form, the CDR3 reads TGTGCCAGCAGCTTGGTCGGGACCTCTGGAAACACCATATATTTT.